A selection of T cell receptor beta chains follows, all from one sample in a study of PD-1 blockade in classical Hodgkin lymphoma. TCRdb's copy holds only in-frame clones and misses some; the assay was immunoSEQ multiplex PCR. Counted here are 39,000 or so clones, about 88% occurring once; the ten biggest clones make up about 5.5%. The starting material was peripheral blood mononuclear cells (PBMCs), obtained before the second cycle of nivolumab. These receptors all stem from a human donor with classical Hodgkin lymphoma. Both conserved end residues are part of each CDR3. The D gene is left open where the match is weak. Not every row has a clone size; where given, it reads once, few, many or a size class.

abundance: .
d_gene: .
j_gene: TRBJ1-2
v_gene: TRBV7-9
CDR3aa: CASSLNTGNYGYTF
CDR3nt: TGTGCCAGCAGCCTAAATACAGGGAACTATGGCTACACCTTC

abundance: .
d_gene: .
j_gene: TRBJ2-7
v_gene: TRBV19
CDR3aa: CASTSQGGNYEQYF
CDR3nt: TGTGCCAGTACTTCCCAGGGGGGCAACTACGAGCAGTACTTC

abundance: .
d_gene: TRBD2
j_gene: TRBJ2-1
v_gene: TRBV7-3
CDR3aa: CASSLTSGSNNEQFF
CDR3nt: TGTGCCAGCAGCTTAACTAGCGGGTCAAACAATGAGCAGTTCTTC

abundance: .
d_gene: .
j_gene: TRBJ2-7
v_gene: TRBV28
CDR3aa: CASSLYGGPGYEQYF
CDR3nt: TGTGCCAGCAGTTTATACGGGGGACCGGGATACGAGCAGTACTTC

abundance: .
d_gene: .
j_gene: TRBJ2-7
v_gene: TRBV5-1
CDR3aa: CASKLGWVGSYEQYF
CDR3nt: TGCGCCAGCAAGCTTGGTTGGGTTGGGTCCTACGAGCAGTACTTC

abundance: .
d_gene: TRBD2
j_gene: TRBJ2-3
v_gene: TRBV9
CDR3aa: CASSASGGGTDTQYF
CDR3nt: TGTGCCAGCAGCGCGAGCGGGGGAGGCACAGATACGCAGTATTTT

abundance: .
d_gene: .
j_gene: TRBJ2-3
v_gene: TRBV27
CDR3aa: CASRAADRPTDTQYF
CDR3nt: TGTGCCAGCAGGGCGGCGGACAGACCCACAGATACGCAGTATTTT

abundance: few
d_gene: .
j_gene: TRBJ2-5
v_gene: TRBV6-5
CDR3aa: CASSYYNGREIKTQYF
CDR3nt: TGTGCCAGCAGTTACTATAACGGGAGAGAGATAAAGACCCAGTACTTC

abundance: .
d_gene: .
j_gene: TRBJ1-2
v_gene: TRBV28
CDR3aa: CASSPPPRGVGYTF
CDR3nt: TGTGCCAGCAGTCCCCCACCACGGGGAGTCGGCTACACCTTC

abundance: once
d_gene: TRBD1
j_gene: TRBJ2-1
v_gene: TRBV5-8
CDR3aa: CASSLWGQGYNEQFF
CDR3nt: TGTGCCAGCAGCTTGTGGGGACAGGGCTACAATGAGCAGTTCTTC

abundance: .
d_gene: TRBD1
j_gene: TRBJ2-5
v_gene: TRBV19
CDR3aa: CASGQGAGETQYF
CDR3nt: TGTGCCAGCGGACAGGGGGCTGGGGAGACCCAGTACTTC

abundance: .
d_gene: .
j_gene: TRBJ2-4
v_gene: TRBV2
CDR3aa: CASSRTETFRDIQYF
CDR3nt: TGTGCCAGCAGCCGGACAGAGACCTTCAGGGACATTCAGTACTTC

abundance: .
d_gene: TRBD2
j_gene: TRBJ2-1
v_gene: TRBV27
CDR3aa: CASSPTGLAGTSSYNEQFF
CDR3nt: TGTGCCAGCAGTCCGACGGGACTAGCGGGGACGAGCTCCTACAATGAGCAGTTCTTC

abundance: .
d_gene: TRBD1
j_gene: TRBJ2-7
v_gene: TRBV27
CDR3aa: CASSAGQGALIEQYF
CDR3nt: TGTGCCAGCAGTGCTGGACAGGGGGCCTTAATCGAGCAGTACTTC

abundance: .
d_gene: .
j_gene: TRBJ2-7
v_gene: TRBV7-6
CDR3aa: CASSRGPSYEQYF
CDR3nt: TGTGCCAGCAGCCGGGGGCCCTCCTACGAGCAGTACTTC

abundance: .
d_gene: .
j_gene: TRBJ2-7
v_gene: TRBV6-6
CDR3aa: CASGSYGSRNEQYF
CDR3nt: TGTGCCAGCGGTAGCTATGGTAGCCGCAACGAGCAGTACTTC

abundance: .
d_gene: TRBD1
j_gene: TRBJ1-2
v_gene: TRBV4-3
CDR3aa: CASSQERGQGSRGGYTF
CDR3nt: TGCGCCAGCAGCCAAGAAAGGGGACAGGGCTCCCGAGGTGGCTACACCTTC